This T cell receptor (beta chain) was identified during a study of cytomegalovirus exposure and HLA in healthy donors. Study context: HLA-typed donors were the source of roughly 80 million unique TCRs held in an early data release. General observations from the study: Reported performance of the classifier showed diagnosis of cytomegalovirus status with high specificity and sensitivity. Sequencing likely generated an artifact that appeared as a cluster of highly shared sequence variants.

Remarks on this clone: Its antigen is still unknown.

The ends lost 11 bases at V and 2 bases at J; junction bases unmatched: 7. The germline V gene encodes CDR1 MDHEN and CDR2 SYDVKM. The CDR3 covers 13 residues. With 60 Vbeta and 13 Jbeta primers, the PCR was carried out. Profiling relied on immunoSEQ multiplex PCR, and the TCRdb table lists in-frame clones only, not all of them. The sample includes roughly 250,000 clones, about four fifths of them seen just once. This sequence joins TRBV28 and TRBJ1-1; TRBD1 matches at 8 bases. Sequencing was done on a sample of PBMCs. This TCR derives from a girl aged 2 to 9 in good health and CMV-seronegative. The CDR3 DNA is TGTGCCGGCCGACAGGGGTTAAACACTGAAGCTTTCTTT. This encodes CAGRQGLNTEAFF.